Reported below is one TCR beta chain. This CDR3 is 14 amino acids long. Trimming took off 6 bases at V and 4 bases at J, with 15 bases between the two ends. Germline values: CDR1 SNHLY, CDR2 FYNNEI. This study enrolled people aged 18 to 89 from approximately 24 US geographic areas. As originally analysed: From reference gene primer amplification, estimates of nucleated cell counts were derived. The data were produced by immunoSEQ multiplex PCR, yet TCRdb's version contains in-frame clones alone and is incomplete. V and J calls and clone size are given by that table; D and trimming were obtained from the DNA. The repertoire holds under 300,000 clones, with around 90% as singletons. This entry comes from a study of blood T cell repertoires in COVID-19. Study-wide context: T cells, B-cell-depleted T cells, or PBMCs provided the cDNA or gDNA that served as material.

This receptor was obtained from a woman aged 40 to 50 with acute COVID-19. Sequencing was done on a sample of PBMCs or T cells enriched from blood (not recorded which). The chain joins TRBV2 to TRBJ2-5; D may be TRBD1 (6 bases). This CDR3 reads CASSPRQVGETQYF. The CDR3 region has the DNA TGTGCCAGCAGCCCAAGACAGGTGGGAGAGACCCAGTACTTC.